Below are 27 T cell receptor beta chains sequenced from a single sample in a study of shared clonotypes between healthy human individuals. TCRdb's table, derived via immunoSEQ multiplex PCR, lists solely in-frame clones and lacks some. Of about 2.4 million clones in the sample, approximately 93% are singletons; the top ten hold 0.36%. Sequencing was carried out using naive CD4+ T cells from PBMCs. Regarding subset: CD45RA+ positively selected. These receptors were obtained from a man younger than 35 in good health. Some clones in this sample may be carry-over from other donors' samples.

The J gene is TRBJ1-6, the V gene TRBV28; TRBD1 is a possible D gene (5 bases). The ends were cut back, 4 bases at V and 11 bases at J, with 18 bases in the middle. Germline lookup yields CDR1 MDHEN and CDR2 SYDVKM. The CDR3 has 15 amino acids. CDR3 DNA: TGTGCCAGCAGTTCCGTAAGGGGTATTGGTGCACCCCTCCACTTT. Translation gives CASSSVRGIGAPLHF.

V usage is TRBV18 and J usage is TRBJ2-6; possibly TRBD1 for D (5 bases). Trimming stripped 3 bases from V and 0 bases from J, with 18 bases between. Germline V lookup: CDR1 KGHSH, CDR2 LQKENI. The CDR3 totals 19 residues. CDR3 in amino acids: CASSPLPRTGVSGANVLTF. The CDR3 DNA reads TGTGCCAGCTCACCCCTGCCCCGAACAGGAGTCTCTGGGGCCAACGTCCTGACTTTC. The whole variable domain, filled in from reference TRBV18 and TRBJ2-6, reads NAGVMQNPRHLVRRRGQEARLRCSPMKGHSHVYWYRQLPEEGLKFMVYLQKENIIDESGMPKERFSAEFPKEGPSILRIQQVVRGDSAAYFCASSPLPRTGVSGANVLTFGAGSRLTVL.

This chain joins TRBV18 and TRBJ2-3; D is uncertain. V was clipped by 1 base and J by 5 bases, with 7 bases between them. The germline V gene encodes CDR1 KGHSH and CDR2 LQKENI. The CDR3 is 13 residues long. The CDR3 nucleotides read TGTGCCAGCTCACCACGCGCGAAAGATACGCAGTATTTT. Protein: CASSPRAKDTQYF.

V is TRBV7-3 and J is TRBJ1-5; perhaps TRBD1 as D (5 bases). The CDR3 loop spans 14 amino acids. V lost 5 bases and J 2 bases, leaving 10 bases between the germline ends. In germline, CDR1 is SGHTA, CDR2 FQGTGA. CDR3 loop: CASSRGPGNQPQHF. CDR3 bases: TGTGCCAGCAGCCGGGGCCCGGGCAATCAGCCCCAGCATTTT.

The chain employs TRBV28 and TRBJ1-2; 7 bases match TRBD1. Trimming at V came to 10 bases and at J to 3 bases, leaving 8 bases not matched to a gene. Germline V gives CDR1 MDHEN, CDR2 SYDVKM. The CDR3 contains 13 residues. CDR3 residues: CAIGQVSYYGYTF. CDR3 sequence (DNA): TGTGCCATAGGACAGGTGTCTTACTATGGCTACACCTTC.

This clone was seen just once. The chain has TRBV5-1 and TRBJ2-1, with TRBD2 matching over 8 bases. Germline assignment: CDR1 SGHRS and CDR2 YFSETQ. Trimming cost V 0 bases and J 5 bases; bases outside gene matches: 1. The CDR3 extends over 14 amino acids. Here the CDR3 reads CASSLVLADNEQFF. In DNA form, the CDR3 reads TGCGCCAGCAGCTTGGTACTAGCGGACAATGAGCAGTTCTTC.

The chain is built from TRBV6-5 and TRBJ2-1, with 9 bases fitting TRBD2. J lost 15 bases, V lost 7 bases, and 16 bases had no gene match. The CDR3 has 14 amino acids. The germline gives CDR1 MNHEY, CDR2 SVGAGI. The CDR3 here is CASNSLASGIGGFF. In DNA, the CDR3 is TGTGCCAGCAATTCCCTGGCTAGCGGGATAGGTGGGTTCTTC.

The chain recombines TRBV10-3 with TRBJ1-2, with D unclear. V lost 4 bases and J 7 bases, leaving 19 bases between the germline ends. This CDR3 contains 15 residues. In germline, CDR1 is ENHRY, CDR2 SYGVKD. CDR3 nucleotides: TGTGCCATCAGTGGTGCGGGTCTCTCAAAAGGTGGCTACACCTTC. Residues: CAISGAGLSKGGYTF.

The rearrangement links TRBV5-6 to TRBJ2-7; TRBD2 might be the D (5 bases). CDR1 is SGHDT and CDR2 is YYEEEE in the germline V gene. CDR3 size: 16 residues. V was cut by 2 bases and J by 4 bases, with 19 bases left in between. CDR3 sequence (DNA): TGTGCCAGCAGCTTTCTCGGAGGTGGGAGTGAGTACGAGCAGTACTTC. Translating it yields CASSFLGGGSEYEQYF.

The rearrangement uses TRBV2 and TRBJ2-5; tentative D call: TRBD1 (6 bases). The CDR3 contains 14 residues. Between the trimmed V and J ends, which lost 1 base and 3 bases, there was a span of 9 bases. Germline values: CDR1 SNHLY, CDR2 FYNNEI. The DNA for the CDR3 is TGTGCCAGCAGTGAAGACAGGGCCAAAGAGACCCAGTACTTC. Its protein is CASSEDRAKETQYF.

The rearrangement joins TRBV28 to TRBJ2-2; TRBD1 agrees at 9 bases. V dropped 3 bases and J dropped 8; count of bases not matched to a gene: 13. From germline, CDR1 is MDHEN and CDR2 SYDVKM. The CDR3 length is 17 residues. CDR3 amino acids: CASSLALQGALRGELFF. CDR3 sequence (DNA): TGTGCCAGCAGTTTGGCCCTACAGGGGGCGCTCCGAGGGGAGCTGTTTTTT.

The count of this clone is one. This rearrangement joins TRBV9 to TRBJ2-1; 11 bases agree with TRBD2. CDR3 length: 16 residues. Unmatched junction bases numbered 9, after V lost 4 bases and J lost 6 bases. Germline loops: CDR1 SGDLS, CDR2 YYNGEE. The CDR3 DNA reads TGTGCCAGCAGCCCAATAGCGGGAGGGCCGGGCAATGAGCAGTTCTTC. This gives the protein CASSPIAGGPGNEQFF.

The V gene is TRBV19, the J gene TRBJ1-5; 10 bases fit TRBD1. The CDR3 has 18 amino acids. CDR1 and CDR2 from the germline V gene are LNHDA and SQIVND (reference sequence). With V trimmed by 7 bases and J by 2 bases, 14 bases remained unmatched. This chain's CDR3 is CASTAGDRGRVGNQPQHF. The CDR3 DNA is TGTGCCAGTACCGCCGGGGACAGGGGACGCGTCGGCAATCAGCCCCAGCATTTT.

This chain links TRBV6-5 with TRBJ2-4; D is perhaps TRBD2 (5 bases). V shed 5 bases and J shed 1 base, with 9 bases lying between them. This CDR3 has 14 residues. Germline V gene data show CDR1 as MNHEY and CDR2 as SVGAGI. CDR3 sequence: CASSRPGAKNIQYF. DNA of the CDR3: TGTGCCAGCAGTCGACCGGGGGCCAAAAACATTCAGTACTTC.

The rearrangement joins TRBV7-3 to TRBJ2-3; D gene ambiguous. Germline CDR1 is SGHTA and CDR2 is FQGTGA. This CDR3 spans 16 amino acids. The germline V and J ends were trimmed by 6 bases and 0 bases, with 16 bases remaining between them. DNA for the CDR3: TGTGCCAGCAGTCCCGACGGTAGTTTAAGCACAGATACGCAGTATTTT. It yields the protein CASSPDGSLSTDTQYF.

The chain carries TRBV18 and TRBJ2-7, with TRBD2 as a possible D gene (5 bases). The CDR3 has 14 residues. V gave up 6 bases and J gave up 0 bases, with 12 bases separating them. The germline V gene has CDR1 KGHSH and CDR2 LQKENI. CDR3 DNA: TGTGCCAGCTCGGTGGCGGGTGGCTCCTACGAGCAGTACTTC. This translates into CASSVAGGSYEQYF.

The rearrangement joins TRBV7-9 to TRBJ2-7; D is unresolved. The V gene lost 5 bases and the J gene lost 2 bases, with 16 bases spanning the gap. This CDR3 contains 15 residues. Per germline, CDR1 SEHNR and CDR2 FQNEAQ (reference sequence). The CDR3, as DNA: TGTGCCAGCAGCCCCGTGGGGTCTCGAGCCTACGAGCAGTACTTC. It encodes CASSPVGSRAYEQYF.

The gene calls are TRBV6-6 and TRBJ2-1; 8 bases fit TRBD2. Germline loops: CDR1 MNHNY, CDR2 SVGAGI (reference sequence). This CDR3 is built from 15 residues. With 8 bases clipped from V and 3 bases from J, the junction kept 9 bases outside the gene matches. For the CDR3, the DNA is TGTGCCAGCTCACCGGGAGGGATACTCTACAATGAGCAGTTCTTC. Protein sequence: CASSPGGILYNEQFF.

The gene calls are TRBV6-1 and TRBJ2-1; 13 bases are shared with TRBD2. The junction had 3 bases not matched to a gene; V was cut back by 5 bases and J by 5 bases. CDR1 is MNHNS and CDR2 is SASEGT in the germline V gene. The CDR3 contains 15 residues. The CDR3 here is CASSTGLAGDNEQFF. The CDR3 DNA reads TGTGCCAGCAGTACCGGACTAGCGGGAGACAATGAGCAGTTCTTC.

For this clone: This sample includes further DNA sequences coding for the same CDR3. V usage is TRBV5-6 and J usage is TRBJ2-1; 8 positions agree with TRBD1. Germline CDR1 SGHDT, CDR2 YYEEEE. The ends lost 1 base at V and 7 bases at J; junction bases unmatched: 10. The CDR3 length is 16 residues. CDR3 nucleotides: TGTGCCAGCAGCTTGTACGGACAGGGTGCGGGTAATGAGCAGTTCTTC. Amino acids: CASSLYGQGAGNEQFF.

The chain recombines TRBV5-5 with TRBJ2-7; 10 nucleotides align to TRBD2. Germline V lookup: CDR1 SGHKS, CDR2 YYEKEE (reference sequence). CDR3 length: 13 residues. With 5 bases clipped from V and 4 bases from J, the junction kept 3 bases outside the gene matches. The CDR3 is CASRGTSAYEQYF. The CDR3 DNA reads as TGTGCCAGCAGAGGGACTAGCGCATACGAGCAGTACTTC. The variable domain in full, completed from reference TRBV5-5 and TRBJ2-7, reads DAGVTQSPTHLIKTRGQQVTLRCSPISGHKSVSWYQQVLGQGPQFIFQYYEKEERGRGNFPDRFSARQFPNYSSELNVNALLLGDSALYLCASRGTSAYEQYFGPGTRLTVT.

This chain joins TRBV4-3 and TRBJ2-7; D is uncertain. CDR3 length equals 13 residues. The V end lost 1 base, the J end lost 6 bases, and 10 bases lay between the germline ends. Germline values: CDR1 LGHNA, CDR2 YSLEER. In DNA, the CDR3 is TGCGCCAGCAGCCAAGTAACGTACGGCGAGCAGTACTTC. Protein: CASSQVTYGEQYF.

This chain connects TRBV5-4 to TRBJ2-3; D is tentatively TRBD1 or TRBD2 (5 bases each). With 3 bases removed from V and 0 bases from J, the gap between germline ends came to 14 bases. Germline-derived CDR1 and CDR2 are SGHNT and YYREEE (reference sequence). There are 16 residues in the CDR3. CDR3 in DNA: TGTGCCAGCAGCTCCGAACCGGGACGGAGCACAGATACGCAGTATTTT. Amino acid sequence: CASSSEPGRSTDTQYF.

This chain uses TRBV7-9 with TRBJ1-4, with TRBD1 matching 9 bases. The junction had 6 bases not matched to a gene; V was cut back by 5 bases and J by 8 bases. The CDR3 loop spans 14 amino acids. Germline loops: CDR1 SEHNR, CDR2 FQNEAQ (reference sequence). CDR3 loop: CASSLQGAREKLFF. As DNA, the CDR3 is TGTGCCAGCAGCCTACAGGGGGCGCGCGAAAAACTGTTTTTT. The full variable domain, completed using reference TRBV7-9 and TRBJ1-4, is DTGVSQNPRHKITKRGQNVTFRCDPISEHNRLYWYRQTLGQGPEFLTYFQNEAQLEKSRLLSDRFSAERPKGSFSTLEIQRTEQGDSAMYLCASSLQGAREKLFFGSGTQLSVL.

The rearrangement links TRBV19 to TRBJ1-5; 7 bases match TRBD1. The V and J ends lost 7 bases and 4 bases, in that order; junction bases with no gene match: 10. Germline CDR1 and CDR2: LNHDA and SQIVND (reference sequence). There are 15 residues in the CDR3. The CDR3 bases are TGTGCCAGTAAAATACAGGGGATTTTGAATCAGCCCCAGCATTTT. Its protein product is CASKIQGILNQPQHF.

This clone has just one count. The genes are TRBV7-3 and TRBJ2-5; tentatively, D is TRBD2 (6 bases). The CDR3 totals 15 residues. Germline CDR1 is SGHTA and CDR2 is FQGTGA. Trimming stripped 2 bases from V and 4 bases from J, with 14 bases between. In nucleotides, the CDR3 is TGTGCCAGCAGCTTAGGGCGACCCGGGGGAGAGACCCAGTACTTC. It codes for CASSLGRPGGETQYF.

This clone was seen only once. The chain couples TRBV29-1 to TRBJ1-6; weak D call: TRBD1 (5 bases). V was trimmed by 5 bases and J by 3 bases, leaving 8 bases between them. CDR3 length: 13 amino acids. Germline CDR1 and CDR2: SQVTM and ANQGSEA. The CDR3 region has the DNA TGCAGCGTTAAGGGGAGCTATAATTCACCCCTCCACTTT. Amino acids: CSVKGSYNSPLHF.